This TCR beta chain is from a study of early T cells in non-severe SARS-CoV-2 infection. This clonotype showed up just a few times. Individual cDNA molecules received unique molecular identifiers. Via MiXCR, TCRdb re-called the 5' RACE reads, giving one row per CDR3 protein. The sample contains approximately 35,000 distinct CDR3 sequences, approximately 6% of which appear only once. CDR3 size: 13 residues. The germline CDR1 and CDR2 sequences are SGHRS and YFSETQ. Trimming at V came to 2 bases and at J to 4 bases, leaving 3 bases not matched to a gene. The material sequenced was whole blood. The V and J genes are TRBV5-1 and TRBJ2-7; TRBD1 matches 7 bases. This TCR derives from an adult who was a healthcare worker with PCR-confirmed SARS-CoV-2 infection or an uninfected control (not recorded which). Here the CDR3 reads CASSFETGYEQYV. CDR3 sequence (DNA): TGCGCCAGCAGCTTCGAGACAGGGTACGAGCAGTACGTC.